Included here is one TCR beta chain sequence, with context. The antigen is unknown. This sample is part of a study of shared clonotypes between healthy human individuals. Broader study findings: Generally, estimated richness proved larger in naive subsets than it did in memory subsets.

Deep was the level used in running the assay. In replicate PCRs of sorted subsets, approximately 210 ng DNA, roughly 31,000 T cell genomes, was used. Sequencing was performed with immunoSEQ multiplex PCR; in TCRdb, only in-frame clones are kept and a portion is missing. The table has roughly 660,000 clones, less than 95% seen once. The sample consisted of memory CD8+ T cells from PBMCs. Documented subset: CD45RO+ cells pooled with CCR7-negative TemRA cells. The origin of this receptor is a man between 18 and 29 years old in good health. Some clones in this sample may be carry-over from other donors' samples.

The CDR3 here is CASSTRSKGAEAFF. The CDR3 DNA reads TGTGCCAGCAGTACGCGATCGAAGGGGGCTGAAGCTTTCTTT. The J gene is TRBJ1-1, the V gene TRBV28, with D maybe TRBD1 (6 bases). CDR3 length equals 14 residues. In germline, CDR1 is MDHEN, CDR2 SYDVKM. Trimming removed 5 bases at V and 6 bases at J, with 16 bases between.